These 6 T cell receptor beta chains came from one sample sequenced in a study of identical twins' blood T cells (dated by TCRdb to the early 2010s). The library was produced with 5' RACE. TCRdb lists the instrument as Illumina Genome Analyzer IIx. The public sequencing data were trimmed at Q25 with fastp and processed into clonotypes with MiXCR by TCRdb, which kept only in-frame beta chains. For every CDR3 protein sequence, its rows merge into one entry that carries the most common genes and DNA. This sample is represented by 350,000 to 450,000 distinct CDR3 sequences; roughly 30% of them were singletons. Roughly 5.5% of the sample belongs to the ten largest clones. The sequenced material came from PBMCs. These receptors all come from a woman aged 18-55 years in good health.

The rearrangement uses TRBV15 and TRBJ1-2; D remains unclear. Between the trimmed V and J ends, which lost 6 bases and 2 bases, there was a span of 10 bases. CDR1 and CDR2 (germline): LNHNV, YYDKDF (reference sequence). The CDR3 runs to 13 residues. CDR3 in amino acids: CATSESGNYGYTF. The CDR3 DNA follows: TGTGCCACCAGTGAGAGCGGCAACTATGGCTACACCTTC.

For this clonotype: At one end the junction does not follow the germline gene, possibly because of a read error. The genes are TRBV6-6 and TRBJ1-1; 9 bases agree with TRBD1. This CDR3 has 15 amino acids. Germline V gives CDR1 MNHNY, CDR2 SVGAGI (reference sequence). Written as DNA, the CDR3 is TGTGCCGGCAGTTGGGGGGACAGGGTGAAGACTGAAGCTTTCTTT. This gives the protein CAGSWGDRVKTEAFF.

To note about this clonotype: The junction departs from the called germline gene at one end, perhaps through a read error. The CDR3 region is CASSLGTSGGYGYAF. In DNA form, the CDR3 reads TGTGCCAGCAGTCTGGGGACATCCGGCGGCTATGGCTACGCCTTC. The V and J genes are TRBV12-3 or TRBV12-4 and TRBJ1-2, with D perhaps matching TRBD1 (6 bases). CDR3 length equals 15 residues.

This chain links TRBV11-2 with TRBJ1-2; D possibly corresponds to TRBD1 (6 bases). This CDR3 is 15 amino acids long. V was clipped by 0 bases and J by 4 bases, with 12 bases between them. Per the germline V gene, CDR1 is SGHAT and CDR2 is FQNNGV. The CDR3 DNA is TGTGCCAGCAGCTTAGAGGGGGGACACCTCTATGGCTACACCTTC. This sequence encodes CASSLEGGHLYGYTF.

This clonotype was counted once. Given a much more abundant clone one base away, this may be a read error. V and J are TRBV29-1 and TRBJ1-2; D is uncertain. Per germline, CDR1 SQVTM and CDR2 ANQGSEA. The length of the CDR3 is 11 residues. CDR3 amino acids: CSVEWNYGCTF. The CDR3 nucleotides read TGCAGCGTTGAATGGAACTATGGCTGCACCTTC.

V is TRBV10-3 and J is TRBJ2-7; TRBD1 matches 7 bases. J lost 0 bases, V lost 6 bases, and 5 bases had no gene match. Germline V lookup: CDR1 ENHRY, CDR2 SYGVKD. The CDR3 is 14 amino acids. The CDR3 here is CAISGQENSYEQYF. The CDR3 coding sequence is TGTGCCATCAGCGGACAGGAGAACTCCTACGAGCAGTACTTC.